This is a list of T cell receptor beta chains from one sample in a study of blood T cells in healthy people across ages. One entry per CDR3 protein results from TCRdb running MiXCR on the 5' RACE reads. The sample holds roughly 1,300,000 distinct CDR3 sequences, 55% to 75% seen once. Material for sequencing was blood. These receptors originate from a man aged 18 to 35 in good health. Both conserved end residues are part of each CDR3. Fields, in order: D gene, V gene, CDR3 protein. A D gene is named only where the DNA matches it firmly.

d_gene: -
v_gene: TRBV4-1
CDR3aa: CASSQQGRGNQPQHF

d_gene: TRBD2
v_gene: TRBV9
CDR3aa: CASSVDTSGDYEQYF

d_gene: -
v_gene: TRBV2
CDR3aa: CARRRQDSYEQYF

d_gene: -
v_gene: TRBV6-5
CDR3aa: CASSYVKGLVNEQFF

d_gene: -
v_gene: TRBV7-2
CDR3aa: CASSLPGGTGTYEQYF

d_gene: TRBD2
v_gene: TRBV3-1
CDR3aa: CASSQGPHSGGTYNEQFF

d_gene: -
v_gene: TRBV25-1
CDR3aa: CASGPSGALGETQYF

d_gene: -
v_gene: TRBV20-1
CDR3aa: CSARDYASASKDYEQYF

d_gene: -
v_gene: TRBV10-3
CDR3aa: CAISGGGQGTEAFF

d_gene: -
v_gene: TRBV5-8
CDR3aa: CASSLYFSAKAGETQYF

d_gene: -
v_gene: TRBV6-6
CDR3aa: CASIGGEKLFF

d_gene: -
v_gene: TRBV27
CDR3aa: CASSLTVSDEQYF

d_gene: -
v_gene: TRBV12-3/TRBV12-4
CDR3aa: CASSRGPAPLETQYF

d_gene: -
v_gene: TRBV6-5
CDR3aa: CANSYSGTRMNTEAFF

d_gene: TRBD1
v_gene: TRBV7-2
CDR3aa: CASSLLRGSNQPQHF

d_gene: -
v_gene: TRBV5-1
CDR3aa: CASSLAAGSSYNEQFF

d_gene: -
v_gene: TRBV4-2
CDR3aa: CASSQARGVDNYEQYF

d_gene: -
v_gene: TRBV6-6
CDR3aa: CASSYGLSYNSPLHF

d_gene: TRBD1
v_gene: TRBV10-3
CDR3aa: CAAGQVMNTEAFF

d_gene: -
v_gene: TRBV20-1
CDR3aa: CSARLGTNYGYTF

d_gene: -
v_gene: TRBV20-1
CDR3aa: CSARVGRGPYNEQFF

d_gene: -
v_gene: TRBV12-3/TRBV12-4
CDR3aa: CASSHFWGEELETQYF

d_gene: -
v_gene: TRBV27
CDR3aa: CASSLPSTVTYEQYF

d_gene: -
v_gene: TRBV12-3/TRBV12-4
CDR3aa: CASSPPLGKETQYF

d_gene: -
v_gene: TRBV6-1
CDR3aa: CASGEDSTVEQYF

d_gene: TRBD1
v_gene: TRBV10-3
CDR3aa: CATSGGAAAFSGYTF

d_gene: TRBD2
v_gene: TRBV20-1
CDR3aa: CSASRTSWEQYF

d_gene: TRBD1
v_gene: TRBV2
CDR3aa: CASSEVTGIAEKLFF

d_gene: -
v_gene: TRBV27
CDR3aa: CASSLTRLDGSYEQYF

d_gene: -
v_gene: TRBV6-2/TRBV6-3
CDR3aa: CASSYRGYIQYF

d_gene: -
v_gene: TRBV10-2
CDR3aa: CATRGLPANYGYTF

d_gene: -
v_gene: TRBV12-3/TRBV12-4
CDR3aa: CASSGDGSYEQYF

d_gene: -
v_gene: TRBV28
CDR3aa: CASSLSERKNYGYTF

d_gene: TRBD1
v_gene: TRBV25-1
CDR3aa: CATTGDTGELFF

d_gene: -
v_gene: TRBV27
CDR3aa: CASNRGLEQFF

d_gene: -
v_gene: TRBV21-1
CDR3aa: CAGRDGYF

d_gene: TRBD1
v_gene: TRBV11-1
CDR3aa: CASSHPWDRAPEQYF

d_gene: -
v_gene: TRBV27
CDR3aa: CASSLLGGSQETQYF

d_gene: TRBD1
v_gene: TRBV9
CDR3aa: CASSADRGNVPQHF

d_gene: TRBD2
v_gene: TRBV7-2
CDR3aa: CASSLKPGLAGFTYEQYF

d_gene: -
v_gene: TRBV4-1
CDR3aa: CASSQATANQETQYF

d_gene: -
v_gene: TRBV6-2/TRBV6-3
CDR3aa: CASSYDRDPRSPLHF

d_gene: TRBD1
v_gene: TRBV12-3/TRBV12-4
CDR3aa: CASSLLTGYYEQYF

d_gene: TRBD1
v_gene: TRBV28
CDR3aa: CASSPPGGETYEQYF

d_gene: TRBD2
v_gene: TRBV6-5
CDR3aa: CASSYSIPGERGADTQYF

d_gene: -
v_gene: TRBV7-6
CDR3aa: CASSLARRAGPYEQYF

d_gene: TRBD1
v_gene: TRBV7-2
CDR3aa: CASSLAGGADRSYTF

d_gene: TRBD1
v_gene: TRBV20-1
CDR3aa: CSAKTGTVYEQYF

d_gene: TRBD2
v_gene: TRBV20-1
CDR3aa: CSAPEGLAAYNEQFF

d_gene: TRBD2
v_gene: TRBV4-3
CDR3aa: CASSHRGGPGLNTQYF

d_gene: -
v_gene: TRBV3-1
CDR3aa: CASSYTGTDNEQFF

d_gene: TRBD1
v_gene: TRBV4-3
CDR3aa: CASSQEVRGSGDEQYF

d_gene: TRBD1
v_gene: TRBV6-5
CDR3aa: CASSLTGGGGNTEAFF

d_gene: -
v_gene: TRBV4-3
CDR3aa: CASSQFFDRTYGYTF

d_gene: TRBD1
v_gene: TRBV7-9
CDR3aa: CASSLWMTGKHQPQHF

d_gene: -
v_gene: TRBV29-1
CDR3aa: CSVARVNEQYF

d_gene: -
v_gene: TRBV5-1
CDR3aa: CASSLESRTTDTQYF

d_gene: TRBD2
v_gene: TRBV7-9
CDR3aa: CASSLETSGQETQFF

d_gene: -
v_gene: TRBV29-1
CDR3aa: CSVATDNAEAFF

d_gene: TRBD1
v_gene: TRBV7-9
CDR3aa: CASNSDRGTYEQYF